This T cell receptor beta chain was obtained from a study of blood T cell repertoires in COVID-19. Study summary: The origin of the acute and convalescent COVID-19 samples was the United States, Italy and Spain. Sources were T cells, B-cell-depleted T cells, or PBMCs; the material itself was cDNA or gDNA.

Profiling relied on immunoSEQ multiplex PCR, and the TCRdb table lists in-frame clones only, not all of them. Counted here are hundreds of thousands of clones, approximately 85% occurring once; the ten biggest clones make up approximately 5%. Germline V lookup: CDR1 MNHEY, CDR2 SVGAGI. The CDR3 is 14 residues long. V lost 6 bases and J 0 bases, leaving 9 bases between the germline ends. This clonotype was obtained from a woman of 80 years or more with COVID-19, enrolled during active disease. V and J are TRBV6-5 and TRBJ1-5; no clear D gene. Sequenced: peripheral blood. CDR3 nucleotide sequence: TGTGCCAGCAGGGGCGTTTATAGCAATCAGCCCCAGCATTTT. The encoded protein is CASRGVYSNQPQHF.